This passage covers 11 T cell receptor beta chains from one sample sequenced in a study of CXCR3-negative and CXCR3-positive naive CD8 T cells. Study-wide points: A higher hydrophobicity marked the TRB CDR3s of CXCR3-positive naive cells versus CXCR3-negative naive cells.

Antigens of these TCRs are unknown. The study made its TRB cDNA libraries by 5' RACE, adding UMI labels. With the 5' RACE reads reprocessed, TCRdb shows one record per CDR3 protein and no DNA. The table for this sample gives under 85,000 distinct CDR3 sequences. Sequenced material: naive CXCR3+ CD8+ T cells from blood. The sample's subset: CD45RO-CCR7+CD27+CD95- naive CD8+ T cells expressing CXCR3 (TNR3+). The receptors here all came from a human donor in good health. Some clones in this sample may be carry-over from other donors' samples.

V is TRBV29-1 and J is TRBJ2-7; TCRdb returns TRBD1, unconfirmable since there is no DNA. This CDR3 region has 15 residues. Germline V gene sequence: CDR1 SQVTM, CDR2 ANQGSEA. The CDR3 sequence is CSVEASQGFGDEQYF.

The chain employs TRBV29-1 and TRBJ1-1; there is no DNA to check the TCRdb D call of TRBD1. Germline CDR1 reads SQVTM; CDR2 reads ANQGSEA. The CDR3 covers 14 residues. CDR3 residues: CSANRGSGYTEAFF.

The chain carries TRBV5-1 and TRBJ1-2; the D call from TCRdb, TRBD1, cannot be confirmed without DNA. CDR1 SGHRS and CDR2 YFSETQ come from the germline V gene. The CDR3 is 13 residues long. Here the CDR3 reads CASSLAQGYGYTF.

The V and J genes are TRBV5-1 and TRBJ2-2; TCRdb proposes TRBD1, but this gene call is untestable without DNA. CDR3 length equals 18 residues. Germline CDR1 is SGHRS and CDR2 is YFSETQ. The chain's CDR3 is CASSWNSGTGANTGELFF.

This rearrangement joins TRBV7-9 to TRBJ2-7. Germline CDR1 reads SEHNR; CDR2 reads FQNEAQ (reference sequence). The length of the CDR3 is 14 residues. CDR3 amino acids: CASSLDFSTYEQYF.

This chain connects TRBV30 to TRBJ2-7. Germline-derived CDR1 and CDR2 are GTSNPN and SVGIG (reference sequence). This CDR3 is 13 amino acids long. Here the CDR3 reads CAWRGRISYEQYF.

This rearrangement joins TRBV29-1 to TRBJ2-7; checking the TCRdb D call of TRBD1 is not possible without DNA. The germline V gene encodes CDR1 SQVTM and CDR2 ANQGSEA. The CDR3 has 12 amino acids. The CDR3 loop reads CSVWGADYEQYF.

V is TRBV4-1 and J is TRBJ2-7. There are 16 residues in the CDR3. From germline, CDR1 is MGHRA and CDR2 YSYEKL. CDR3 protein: CASSQDRRYPSYEQYF.

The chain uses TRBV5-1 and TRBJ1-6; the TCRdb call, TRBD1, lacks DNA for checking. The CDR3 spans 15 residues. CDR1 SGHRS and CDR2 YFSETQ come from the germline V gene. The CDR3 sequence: CASSLEAGDNSPLHF.

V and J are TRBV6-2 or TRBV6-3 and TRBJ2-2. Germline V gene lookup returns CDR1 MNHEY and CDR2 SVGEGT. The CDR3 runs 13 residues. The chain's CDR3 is CASSYADTGELFF.

The CDR3 region is CASSQDPGQGISYNEQFF. V is TRBV3-1 and J is TRBJ2-1; without DNA, the TCRdb call of TRBD1 cannot be checked. The germline V gene encodes CDR1 LGHDT and CDR2 YNNKEL (reference sequence). This CDR3 region has 18 residues.